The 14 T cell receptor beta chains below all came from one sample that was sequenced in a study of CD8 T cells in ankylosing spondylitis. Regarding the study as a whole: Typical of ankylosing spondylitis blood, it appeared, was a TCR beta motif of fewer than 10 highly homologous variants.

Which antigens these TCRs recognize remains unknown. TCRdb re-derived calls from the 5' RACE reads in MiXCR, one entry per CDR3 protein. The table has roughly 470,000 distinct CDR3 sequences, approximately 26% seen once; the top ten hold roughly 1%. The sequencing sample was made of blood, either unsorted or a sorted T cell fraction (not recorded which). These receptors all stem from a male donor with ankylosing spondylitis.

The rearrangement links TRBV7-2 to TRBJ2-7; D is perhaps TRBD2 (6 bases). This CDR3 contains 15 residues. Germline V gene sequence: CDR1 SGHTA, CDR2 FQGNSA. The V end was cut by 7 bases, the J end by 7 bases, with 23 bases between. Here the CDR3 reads CASNPFSGRQGEQYF. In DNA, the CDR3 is TGTGCCAGCAACCCGTTTTCAGGGAGGCAAGGGGAGCAGTACTTC.

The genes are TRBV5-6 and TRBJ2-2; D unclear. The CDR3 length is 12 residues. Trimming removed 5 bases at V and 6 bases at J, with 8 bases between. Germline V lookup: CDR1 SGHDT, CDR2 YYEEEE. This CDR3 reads CASRATAGELFF. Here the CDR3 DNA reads TGTGCCAGCAGGGCAACCGCCGGGGAGCTGTTTTTT. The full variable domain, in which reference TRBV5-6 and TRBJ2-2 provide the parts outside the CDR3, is DAGVTQSPTHLIKTRGQQVTLRCSPKSGHDTVSWYQQALGQGPQFIFQYYEEEERQRGNFPDRFSGHQFPNYSSELNVNALLLGDSALYLCASRATAGELFFGEGSRLTVL.

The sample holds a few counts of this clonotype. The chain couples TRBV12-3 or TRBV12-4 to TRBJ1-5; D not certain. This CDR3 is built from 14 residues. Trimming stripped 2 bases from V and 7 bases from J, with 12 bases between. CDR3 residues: CASSLISRLQPQHF. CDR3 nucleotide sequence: TGTGCCAGCAGTTTAATCTCTAGGCTACAGCCCCAGCATTTT.

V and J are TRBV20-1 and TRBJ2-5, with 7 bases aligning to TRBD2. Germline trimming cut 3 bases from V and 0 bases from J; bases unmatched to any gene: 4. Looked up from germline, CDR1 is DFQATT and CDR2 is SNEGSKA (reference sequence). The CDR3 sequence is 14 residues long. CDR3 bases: TGCAGTGCTAGGGCCACTAGCGACCAAGAGACCCAGTACTTC. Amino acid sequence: CSARATSDQETQYF.

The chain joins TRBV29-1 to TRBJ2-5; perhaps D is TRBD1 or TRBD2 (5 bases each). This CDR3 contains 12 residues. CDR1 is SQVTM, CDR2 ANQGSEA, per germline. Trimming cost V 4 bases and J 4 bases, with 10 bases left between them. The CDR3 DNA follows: TGCAGCGTTGGGGGGTGGGGAGAGACCCAGTACTTC. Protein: CSVGGWGETQYF.

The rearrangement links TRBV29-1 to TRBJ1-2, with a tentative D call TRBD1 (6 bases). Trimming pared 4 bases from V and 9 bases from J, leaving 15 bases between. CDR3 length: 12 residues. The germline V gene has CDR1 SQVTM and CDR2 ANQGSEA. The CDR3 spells CSVGEGEGSYTF. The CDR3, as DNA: TGCAGCGTTGGCGAGGGGGAGGGTAGCTACACCTTC.

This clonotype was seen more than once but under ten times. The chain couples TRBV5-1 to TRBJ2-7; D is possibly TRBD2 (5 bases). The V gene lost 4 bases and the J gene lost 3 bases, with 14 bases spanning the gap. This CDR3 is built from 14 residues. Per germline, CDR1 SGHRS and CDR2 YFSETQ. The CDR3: CASSERAGNYEQYV. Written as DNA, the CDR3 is TGCGCCAGCAGCGAGAGGGCTGGCAACTACGAGCAGTACGTC.

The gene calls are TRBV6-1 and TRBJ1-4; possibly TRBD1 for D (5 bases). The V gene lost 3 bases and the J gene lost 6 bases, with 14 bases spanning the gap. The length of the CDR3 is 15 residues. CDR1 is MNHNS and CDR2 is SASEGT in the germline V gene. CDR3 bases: TGTGCCAGCAGTGAGGGGCTTGTTTGGGATGAAAAACTGTTTTTT. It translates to CASSEGLVWDEKLFF.

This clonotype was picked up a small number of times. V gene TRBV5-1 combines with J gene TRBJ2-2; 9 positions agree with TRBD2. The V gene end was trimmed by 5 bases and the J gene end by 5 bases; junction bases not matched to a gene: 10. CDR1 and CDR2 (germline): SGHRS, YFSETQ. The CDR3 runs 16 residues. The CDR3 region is CASSASGNPGTGELFF. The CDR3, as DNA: TGCGCCAGCAGTGCTAGCGGGAACCCTGGGACCGGGGAGCTGTTTTTT.

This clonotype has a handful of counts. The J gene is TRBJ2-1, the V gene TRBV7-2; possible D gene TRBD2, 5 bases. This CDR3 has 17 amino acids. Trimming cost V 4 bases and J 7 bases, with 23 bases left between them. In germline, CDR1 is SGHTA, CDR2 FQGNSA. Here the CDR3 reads CASSSQAGRKVGNEQFF. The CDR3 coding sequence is TGTGCCAGCAGCTCCCAGGCGGGCCGAAAAGTGGGAAATGAGCAGTTCTTC. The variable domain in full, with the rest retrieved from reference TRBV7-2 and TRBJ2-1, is GAGVSQSPSNKVTEKGKDVELRCDPISGHTALYWYRQSLGQGLEFLIYFQGNSAPDKSGLPSDRFSAERTGGSVSTLTIQRTQQEDSAVYLCASSSQAGRKVGNEQFFGPGTRLTVL.

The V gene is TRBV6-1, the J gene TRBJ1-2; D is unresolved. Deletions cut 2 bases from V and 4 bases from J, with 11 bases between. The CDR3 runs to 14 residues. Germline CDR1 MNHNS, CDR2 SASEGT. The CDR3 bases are TGTGCCAGCAGTGAACCACAGAGTACCTATGGCTACACCTTC. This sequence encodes CASSEPQSTYGYTF.

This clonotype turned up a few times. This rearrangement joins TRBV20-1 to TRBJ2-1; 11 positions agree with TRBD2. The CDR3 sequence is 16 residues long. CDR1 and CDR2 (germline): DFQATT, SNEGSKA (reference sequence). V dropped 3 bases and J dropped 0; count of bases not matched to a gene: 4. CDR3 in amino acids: CSASRLAGSSYNEQFF. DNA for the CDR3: TGCAGTGCTAGCCGACTAGCGGGGAGCTCCTACAATGAGCAGTTCTTC.

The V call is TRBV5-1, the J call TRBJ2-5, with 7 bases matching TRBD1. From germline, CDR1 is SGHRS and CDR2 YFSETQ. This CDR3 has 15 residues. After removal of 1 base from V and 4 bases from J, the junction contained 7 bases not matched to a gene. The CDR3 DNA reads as TGCGCCAGCAGCTTGTGGGACAGAAGGCCAGAGACCCAGTACTTC. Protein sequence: CASSLWDRRPETQYF.

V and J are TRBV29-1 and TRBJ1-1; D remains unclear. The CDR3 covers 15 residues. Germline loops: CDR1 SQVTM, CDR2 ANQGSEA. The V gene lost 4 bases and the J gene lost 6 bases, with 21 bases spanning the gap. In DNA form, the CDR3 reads TGCAGCGTTGTAGCGGTGGCGGGGATCGTCGCTGAAGCTTTCTTT. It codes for CSVVAVAGIVAEAFF.